Sequencing of this T cell receptor beta chain was carried out in a study of cytomegalovirus exposure and HLA in healthy donors. This CDR3 contains 14 residues. Between the trimmed V and J ends, which lost 8 bases and 2 bases, there was a span of 16 bases. CDR1 is WSHSY, CDR2 SAAADI, per germline. The PCR was carried out with 60 Vbeta primers and 13 Jbeta primers. The assay was immunoSEQ multiplex PCR, and TCRdb's table has in-frame clones only and misses some. This table has some 180,000 clones, around four fifths appearing once. The TCR sequence derives from a man aged 35-49 years in good health and CMV-seropositive. Specimen: PBMCs. The chain combines TRBV10-2 with TRBJ2-7, with a possible D match to TRBD2 (6 bases). CDR3 coding DNA: TGCGCCAGCTACCAGAAGCGGGCGGCCTACGAGCAGTACTTC. Its protein is CASYQKRAAYEQYF.